The 3 T cell receptor beta chains below were found in one sample sequenced in a study of vaccination and CD4 T cells after COVID-19. No antigen is known for these receptors. Cultured CD4+ T-cell DNA underwent Oncomine TCR Beta short-read sequencing. TCRdb reprocessed the PCR reads via MiXCR and lists one record per CDR3 protein. Counted here are about 20,000 distinct CDR3 sequences, 40% to 50% occurring once; the ten biggest clones make up 7.2%. Treatment meaning: approximately nine-day PBMC culture with coronavirus spike peptide pools or control peptides (ViraFEST assay). The specimen comprised CD4+ T cells from blood, cultured in vitro, sampled after SARS-CoV-2 vaccination. All receptors come from a human donor who had recovered from COVID-19.

The gene calls are TRBV29-1 and TRBJ1-1; possibly TRBD1 for D (5 bases). Per germline, CDR1 SQVTM and CDR2 ANQGSEA. The CDR3 loop spans 13 amino acids. V was pared by 4 bases and J by 4 bases, with 13 bases between. CDR3 in amino acids: CSVGGPRGTEAFF. CDR3 bases: TGCAGCGTTGGGGGCCCCCGTGGCACTGAAGCTTTCTTT.

The chain combines TRBV7-2 with TRBJ1-2; 8 nucleotides match TRBD1. The CDR3 totals 12 residues. Germline V lookup: CDR1 SGHTA, CDR2 FQGNSA. Here the CDR3 reads CVKQGANYGYTF. The CDR3 region has the DNA TGTGTTAAACAGGGGGCTAACTATGGCTACACCTTC.

The table lists this clonotype with a few counts. The chain recombines TRBV28 with TRBJ1-1; possible D gene TRBD1, 6 bases. Trimming took off 6 bases at V and 2 bases at J, with 16 bases between the two ends. The CDR3 contains 15 residues. The germline V gene encodes CDR1 MDHEN and CDR2 SYDVKM. The chain's CDR3 is CASSLGGSRNTEAFF. CDR3 bases: TGTGCCAGCAGCCTGGGGGGCTCCCGAAACACTGAAGCTTTCTTT.